The clone carrying this TCR beta chain occurred a few times. What it binds is unknown. A quantitative 5'-RACE method, one with molecular barcodes, was used to make TCR beta libraries. One entry per CDR3 protein, called by TCRdb with MiXCR from the 5' RACE reads. This table has 180,000 or so distinct CDR3 sequences, roughly 11% appearing once. This sample stems from a study of CD8 T cells in ankylosing spondylitis. Study results and caveats: A CD8+ phenotype characterized the disease-linked clones, which were relatively rare in peripheral blood. Researchers reportedly found disease-linked clones significantly enriched in matched ankylosing spondylitis synovial fluid.

Trimming pared 2 bases from V and 4 bases from J, leaving 12 bases between. Germline V gene sequence: CDR1 DFQATT, CDR2 SNEGSKA (reference sequence). The CDR3 sequence is 14 residues long. The rearrangement links TRBV20-1 to TRBJ1-5; the D gene is possibly TRBD1 (5 bases). The sequence was collected from a male donor with ankylosing spondylitis or in good health (not recorded which). The sequenced material came from blood, either unsorted or a sorted T cell fraction (not recorded which). The CDR3 protein is CSARPQGSNQPQHF. Here the CDR3 DNA reads TGCAGTGCTAGACCGCAGGGAAGTAATCAGCCCCAGCATTTT.